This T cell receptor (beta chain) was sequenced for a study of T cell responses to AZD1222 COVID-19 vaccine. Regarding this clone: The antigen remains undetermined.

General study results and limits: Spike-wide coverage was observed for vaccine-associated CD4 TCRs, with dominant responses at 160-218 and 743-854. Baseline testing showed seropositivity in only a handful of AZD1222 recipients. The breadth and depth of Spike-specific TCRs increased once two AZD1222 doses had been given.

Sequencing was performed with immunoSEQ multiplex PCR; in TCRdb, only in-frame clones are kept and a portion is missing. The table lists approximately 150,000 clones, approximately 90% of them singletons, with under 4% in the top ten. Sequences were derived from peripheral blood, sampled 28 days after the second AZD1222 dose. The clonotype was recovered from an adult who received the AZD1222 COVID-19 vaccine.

CDR3: CATSRGAGFNYGYTF. In nucleotides, the CDR3 is TGTGCCACCAGCAGAGGGGCAGGTTTTAACTATGGCTACACCTTC. This sequence joins TRBV15 and TRBJ1-2; D unresolved. Germline V lookup: CDR1 LNHNV, CDR2 YYDKDF (reference sequence). This CDR3 has 15 amino acids. The V and J ends lost 1 base and 1 base respectively, with 10 bases between them.